This T cell receptor beta chain was documented in a study of lymphopenia after photon versus proton radiotherapy. Study-wide points: A bigger post-nadir fall in TCR diversity correlated inversely with survival time in deceased patients. Proton therapy kept repertoires fairly stable, unlike photons, which gained effector/memory cells.

The repertoire was sequenced with immunoSEQ multiplex PCR; TCRdb's copy has only in-frame clones and lacks some. Of more than 20,000 clones detected, around 85% appear once; the ten largest clones hold around 4.9%. As for this clone: Antigen: not known.

The CDR3 loop spans 15 amino acids. Trimming took off 6 bases at V and 6 bases at J, with 17 bases between the two ends. Per the germline V gene, CDR1 is SGHTA and CDR2 is FQGTGA. The sequencing here drew on peripheral blood, taken from a patient treated with photon-based radiotherapy. The chain carries TRBV7-3 and TRBJ2-2; no clear D. This sequence was found in a man aged 25 to 40 with gastric cancer. The chain's CDR3 is CASSYLSGFAGELFF. As DNA, the CDR3 is TGTGCCAGCAGTTACCTTAGTGGCTTCGCCGGGGAGCTGTTTTTT.